The 4 T cell receptor beta chains presented below share a single source sample, sequenced in a study of identifying expanded T cells in peripheral blood. The protocol was immunoSEQ multiplex PCR, while the TCRdb copy is restricted to in-frame clones and leaves out a portion. Among over 100,000 clones, about 87% were seen once, and the ten largest hold less than 15%. The sample consisted of blood. These receptors all stem from a person aged 18 to 75 in good health.

This clone was counted between two and nine times. The J gene is TRBJ1-5, the V gene TRBV18; 7 bases map to TRBD1. V was pared by 2 bases and J by 7 bases, with 11 bases of the junction left unmatched. The CDR3 runs to 16 residues. Germline V CDR1 and CDR2: KGHSH, LQKENI. This CDR3 reads CASSPEASGGGQPQHF. For the CDR3, the DNA is TGTGCCAGCTCACCAGAAGCCTCAGGGGGGGGACAGCCCCAGCATTTT.

The rearrangement links TRBV6-5 to TRBJ2-7; a weak D match, TRBD1 (6 bases). In germline, CDR1 is MNHEY, CDR2 SVGAGI. V lost 0 bases to trimming and J lost 3 bases, with 15 bases between them. This CDR3 region has 16 residues. The CDR3 nucleotides are TGTGCCAGCAGTTACTCTCAACGTGGGGGCGTCTACGAGCAGTACTTC. This sequence encodes CASSYSQRGGVYEQYF.

The gene calls are TRBV5-1 and TRBJ2-2; no definite D call. V was pared by 4 bases and J by 0 bases, with 10 bases between. There are 15 residues in the CDR3. Germline V lookup: CDR1 SGHRS, CDR2 YFSETQ. CDR3 sequence: CASSPKGPNTGELFF. CDR3 DNA: TGCGCCAGCAGCCCCAAAGGGCCGAACACCGGGGAGCTGTTTTTT.

The chain is built from TRBV6-1 and TRBJ1-6; maybe TRBD1 (5 bases). Germline assignment: CDR1 MNHNS and CDR2 SASEGT. The length of the CDR3 is 17 residues. The ends were cut back, 0 bases at V and 8 bases at J, with 17 bases in the middle. The DNA of the CDR3 is TGTGCCAGCAGTGAAGCGCTTCAGTCAGGGAGTGATTCACCCCTCCACTTT. Protein: CASSEALQSGSDSPLHF.